This entry describes one TCR beta chain. Its antigen is not yet known. Base qualities are not recorded, but no much larger clone differs from it by a single base. This sample was included in a study of blood T cell repertoires in COVID-19 (dated by TCRdb to 2020 to 2021). With regard to the full study: The collaborator samples originated in the United States, Italy and Spain and spanned the acute and convalescent phases of COVID-19. Where available, HLA class I and class II types were taken from metadata supplied by the sample provider and were not determined by assay-based typing. Samples came from the ongoing ImmuneRACE study (first 160 participants) plus 1,254 subjects from 6 global collaborators. Subjects who had been exposed to COVID-19, were actively infected with it, or had recovered from it provided the deeply sampled blood TCRbeta repertoires that made up the dataset. The repertoires were released in a freely available public database meant as a resource for research on the immune response to SARS-CoV-2. The prospective study material was composed of cDNA or gDNA derived from T cells, B-cell-depleted T cells, or PBMCs. The sample metadata nearly always contained a de-identified subject ID, COVID-19 status, age in years and sex.

CDR1 is given as SGHDT and CDR2 as YYEEEE, both from the germline V gene. Germline trimming: 0 bases from V, 5 bases from J; junction bases outside gene matches: 1. Measured from the cysteine to the phenylalanine, the CDR3 is 14 residues long. CDR3 DNA is the only sequence kept; it has 42 bases, read in frame from the first base. Participants in the prospective study were aged 18 to 89 years, lived in under 30 United States geographic areas, and enrolled through a virtual design. In the prospective study, cohorts were assigned on the basis of participant-reported clinical history obtained from a screening survey and a study questionnaire. Recovered participants in ImmuneRACE Cohort 3 were defined by two consecutive negative NP/OP PCR tests, clearance by a healthcare professional, or resolution of symptoms. In the prospective study, mobile phlebotomists collected whole blood, serum and a nasopharyngeal or oropharyngeal swab from each participant. Over a 2-month period, participants in the prospective study had the option of providing additional blood draws and questionnaires. Blood samples from the prospective study were shipped frozen or at room temperature prior to DNA extraction.

The immunoSEQ Assay, a bias-controlled multiplex PCR, was used to amplify TCRbeta CDR3 regions from genomic DNA. Under the source paper's analysis protocol: Nucleated cell counts per sample were estimated from amplification of reference gene primers within the assay. To quantify the absolute abundance of each unique TCRbeta CDR3 rearrangement, sequence reads were collapsed and filtered. For each sample, productive Simpson clonality was calculated by taking the square root of Simpson's diversity index across productive rearrangements. TCRdb took over this immuneACCESS table, retaining in-frame rearrangements with V and J assigned. Such tables are incomplete; in checked studies, under half of the missing clones stem from an unresolved V gene, and the remainder is unexplained. V and J calls and clone size are given by that table; D and trimming were obtained from the DNA. The table for this sample lists about 320,000 clones; roughly 90% of them were counted only once. Over 4% of the sample lies in the top ten.

Results the study describes overall, beyond this receptor: The amount of clinical and demographic metadata varied by source and participant and was provided uncurated.

The sequence was obtained from a man in his fifties or sixties who had recovered from COVID-19. The sequencing input was PBMCs or T cells enriched from blood (not recorded which). The V and J segments used are TRBV5-6 and TRBJ1-4; 7 bases in the middle match TRBD1. In nucleotide form, the sequence is TGTGCCAGCAGCTTGGAAGGGGGCAATGAAAAACTGTTTTTT. This codes for CASSLEGGNEKLFF.